This section outlines one TCR beta chain sequence together with its context. No antigen is known for it. This specimen belongs to a study of T cell responses to AZD1222 COVID-19 vaccine. Some clones are missing from TCRdb's copy, which holds only in-frame ones; the method was immunoSEQ multiplex PCR. The top ten hold 4.6% of the sample, which has fewer than 120,000 clones, about 81% seen once. Study-level points and caveats: Nearly half of spike-specific TCRs reportedly target variant regions that are unmutated in the B.1.351 and B.1.1.7 variants. The donors showed a predominance of white British ancestry and of females, with possible underestimation of clonal diversity.

The V gene's germline CDR1 is SEHNR and CDR2 FQNEAQ (reference sequence). The CDR3 sequence is 16 residues long. V lost 5 bases and J lost 1, with 17 bases in between. This sequence joins TRBV7-9 and TRBJ2-5; maybe TRBD2 (6 bases). Sequencing was performed on peripheral blood, taken on day 0 of AZD1222 vaccination. This clonotype originated in an adult in good health. The CDR3 DNA is TGTGCCAGCAGCCCGATGTATCGCGGGATCCAAGAGACCCAGTACTTC. Translated, it gives CASSPMYRGIQETQYF.